The 18 T cell receptor beta chains below all came from one sample that was sequenced in a study of T cells in Graves' hyperthyroidism and ophthalmopathy. Authors of the study amplified TCR beta CDR3 regions from RNA transcripts. HTBI primers were used for first-round RT-PCR of the TCR CDR3. TCRdb used MiXCR to reprocess the multiplex PCR reads, holding one entry per CDR3 protein. In the table there are about 360,000 distinct CDR3 sequences, approximately 13% of which are singletons. The source material was blood. The receptor source for this set is a woman between 18 and 29 years old with Graves' hyperthyroidism.

The table lists this clonotype with many counts. This chain joins TRBV2 and TRBJ2-7; possible D gene TRBD1, 5 bases. Germline assignment: CDR1 SNHLY and CDR2 FYNNEI. This CDR3 has 15 amino acids. Trimming shortened V by 6 bases and J by 4 bases, and 19 bases separated the two germline ends. In nucleotides, the CDR3 is TGTGCCAGCAGCCCAATTGGGCGACAGAAATACGAGCAGTACTTC. Encoded protein: CASSPIGRQKYEQYF.

CDR3 amino acids: CASSSQGRGEQYF. The CDR3 bases are TGTGCCAGCAGCTCCCAGGGACGCGGCGAGCAGTACTTC. The chain recombines TRBV13 with TRBJ2-7, with D perhaps TRBD1 or TRBD2 (5 bases each). The CDR3 is 13 amino acids. V lost 4 bases and J 6 bases, leaving 13 bases between the germline ends. The germline CDR1 and CDR2 sequences are PRHDT and FYEKMQ (reference sequence).

Ten or more counts support this clonotype. The junction departs from germline at one end; a sequencing error may be responsible. The chain has TRBV12-3 or TRBV12-4 and TRBJ2-7; D gene uncertain. The CDR3 covers 15 residues. DNA for the CDR3: TGTGCCAGCAGTTTATTAAAAAGTTCCTCCGACGAGCAGTACTTC. This codes for CASSLLKSSSDEQYF.

This clonotype was detected ten times or more. The chain combines TRBV20-1 with TRBJ1-5; 7 bases align to TRBD1. CDR1 is DFQATT, CDR2 SNEGSKA, per germline (reference sequence). The CDR3 has 12 amino acids. The junction had 3 bases not matched to a gene; V was cut back by 5 bases and J by 5 bases. The CDR3 here is CSAGDSDQPQHF. CDR3 bases: TGCAGTGCTGGGGACAGTGATCAGCCCCAGCATTTT.

This clonotype was counted many times. The CDR3 nucleotides are TGCAGCGCCTGGGACAGGGGTGCCAAAAACATTCAGTACTTC. Translation gives CSAWDRGAKNIQYF. This sequence joins TRBV29-1 and TRBJ2-4; 10 nucleotides agree with TRBD1. V was pared by 7 bases and J by 1 base, with 4 bases of the junction left unmatched. The CDR3 consists of 14 residues. Germline values: CDR1 SQVTM, CDR2 ANQGSEA. Variable domain in full (rest from reference TRBV29-1 and TRBJ2-4): SAVISQKPSRDICQRGTSLTIQCQVDSQVTMMFWYRQQPGQSLTLIATANQGSEATYESGFVIDKFPISRPNLTFSTLTVSNMSPEDSSIYLCSAWDRGAKNIQYFGAGTRLSVL.

This clonotype was found many times. CDR3 in DNA: TGTGCCAGCAGTGACGGGGGGGGCTCCACAGATACGCAGTATTTT. It specifies CASSDGGGSTDTQYF. The chain joins TRBV2 to TRBJ2-3; 8 bases fit TRBD2. The trim removed 3 bases at V and 2 bases at J, leaving 4 bases unmatched. The CDR3 has 15 amino acids. Germline loops: CDR1 SNHLY, CDR2 FYNNEI.

This clonotype was seen many times. The chain carries TRBV24-1 and TRBJ1-1, with D perhaps TRBD1 (6 bases). CDR1 and CDR2 from the germline V gene are KGHDR and SFDVKD. The CDR3 has 11 residues. V lost 5 bases, J lost 11 bases, and 11 bases lay in between. CDR3 region: CATSVGGPAFF. The DNA of the CDR3 is TGTGCCACCAGTGTGGGGGGGCCGGCTTTCTTT.

The chain links TRBV9 to TRBJ1-1; TRBD1 might be the D (5 bases). This CDR3 is built from 16 residues. CDR1 is SGDLS, CDR2 YYNGEE, per germline. Trimming shortened V by 5 bases and J by 2 bases, and 19 bases separated the two germline ends. CDR3 DNA: TGTGCCAGCAGTGCTCTTTTTTTCCAGGGTAACACTGAAGCTTTCTTT. Protein: CASSALFFQGNTEAFF. Complete variable domain (other parts from reference TRBV9 and TRBJ1-1): DSGVTQTPKHLITATGQRVTLRCSPRSGDLSVYWYQQSLDQGLQFLIQYYNGEERAKGNILERFSAQQFPDLHSELNLSSLELGDSALYFCASSALFFQGNTEAFFGQGTRLTVV.

The rearrangement uses TRBV24-1 and TRBJ2-5; the D gene is possibly TRBD1 (5 bases). The CDR3 is 15 amino acids. Germline CDR1 reads KGHDR; CDR2 reads SFDVKD. V was cut by 4 bases and J by 5 bases, with 16 bases left in between. The CDR3 here is CATSEDRGSSETQYF. The CDR3 nucleotides read TGTGCCACCAGTGAGGATAGGGGTTCGAGCGAGACCCAGTACTTC.

CDR3 bases: TGCAGTGCCCCGGCCAGGGGGGGGGACAATGAGCAGTTCTTC. Protein sequence: CSAPARGGDNEQFF. The chain couples TRBV20-1 to TRBJ2-1; D possibly uses TRBD1 or TRBD2 (7 bases each). The germline CDR1 and CDR2 sequences are DFQATT and SNEGSKA (reference sequence). V was trimmed by 6 bases and J by 5 bases, leaving 17 bases between them. This CDR3 is 14 amino acids long.

This clonotype was detected ten times or more. The rearrangement uses TRBV12-3 or TRBV12-4 and TRBJ1-5; D might be TRBD1 (5 bases). V was trimmed by 5 bases and J by 5 bases, leaving 10 bases between them. CDR3 length equals 13 residues. This chain's CDR3 is CASSRRGDQPQHF. In DNA form, the CDR3 reads TGTGCCAGCAGTAGACGGGGGGATCAGCCCCAGCATTTT.

The chain carries TRBV6-1 and TRBJ2-1; tentative D call: TRBD2 (5 bases). This CDR3 comprises 12 residues. CDR1 and CDR2 from the germline V gene are MNHNS and SASEGT. V lost 6 bases and J lost 6, with 9 bases in between. The chain's CDR3 is CASRSTSNEQFF. Written as DNA, the CDR3 is TGTGCCAGCAGATCCACTAGCAATGAGCAGTTCTTC.

As concerns this clonotype: One end of the junction does not line up with germline, which may come from a read error. This chain uses TRBV7-9 with TRBJ2-2; TRBD1 agrees at 7 bases. The V gene's germline CDR1 is SEHNR and CDR2 FQNEAQ (reference sequence). This CDR3 region has 10 residues. As DNA, the CDR3 is TGTGCCAGCAGCACAGGGGACCTGTTTTTT. This sequence encodes CASSTGDLFF.

The gene calls are TRBV3-1 and TRBJ1-3; D is uncertain. V was pared by 1 base and J by 0 bases, with 7 bases between. The CDR3 is made up of 15 amino acids. Germline V gives CDR1 LGHDT, CDR2 YNNKEL (reference sequence). The chain's CDR3 is CASSQGLPSGNTIYF. CDR3 bases: TGTGCCAGCAGCCAAGGGTTACCCTCTGGAAACACCATATATTTT.

With regard to this clonotype: A much larger clonotype is one base distant, so this may be a read error. The CDR3 DNA sequence: TGTGCCAGCAGCCACCCGGGTTGCGTTACTTTGGGTGAGCAGTTCTTC. This codes for CASSHPGCVTLGEQFF. The chain combines TRBV3-2 with TRBJ2-1; the table's D call, TRBD1, has no DNA check behind it. TRBV3-2 is shown as a pseudogene. The CDR3 loop spans 16 amino acids.

V is TRBV20-1 and J is TRBJ1-1; no firm D call. V was pared by 2 bases and J by 1 base, with 14 bases between. This CDR3 contains 15 residues. Per germline, CDR1 DFQATT and CDR2 SNEGSKA (reference sequence). CDR3 sequence reads: CSARPRPSENTEAFF. CDR3 nucleotides: TGCAGTGCTAGACCCCGACCATCGGAGAACACTGAAGCTTTCTTT.

Concerning this clonotype itself: A junction boundary mismatches the germline segment, possibly from a read error. The genes are TRBV5-4 and TRBJ2-1; 10 nucleotides agree with TRBD1. The CDR3 consists of 14 residues. CDR1 SGHNT and CDR2 YYREEE come from the germline V gene (reference sequence). The CDR3 region is CASSGDRGSNEQFF. The CDR3 DNA is TGCGCCAGCAGCGGGGACAGGGGTAGCAATGAGCAGTTCTTC.

This clonotype was observed at least ten times. V is TRBV6-2 or TRBV6-3 and J is TRBJ2-3; D not resolved. The V end was cut by 0 bases, the J end by 2 bases, with 12 bases between. From germline, CDR1 is MNHEY and CDR2 SVGEGT. The CDR3 consists of 16 residues. The CDR3 region is CASSYSKEDHTDTQYF. Here the CDR3 DNA reads TGTGCCAGCAGTTACTCGAAAGAAGACCACACAGATACGCAGTATTTT.